The 30 T cell receptor beta chains below come from one sample, sequenced in a study of cytomegalovirus exposure and HLA in healthy donors. The assay was immunoSEQ multiplex PCR, and TCRdb's table has in-frame clones only and misses some. The table records a few hundred thousand clones, over 80% of them present only once. The specimen was PBMCs. These receptor sequences come from a woman between 18 and 29 years old in good health and CMV-seronegative.

J is TRBJ2-7 and V is TRBV4-1; TRBD2 matches at 9 bases. J gave up 7 bases and V 1 base, and 14 bases lay outside the gene matches. The CDR3 has 17 amino acids. The V gene's germline CDR1 is MGHRA and CDR2 YSYEKL. Here the CDR3 reads CASSQGGYSGSPGEQYF. The DNA for the CDR3 is TGCGCCAGCAGCCAAGGGGGCTATAGCGGGAGCCCGGGGGAGCAGTACTTC.

V and J are TRBV5-1 and TRBJ2-1; TRBD2 agrees at 14 bases. Germline trimming cut 3 bases from V and 15 bases from J; bases unmatched to any gene: 14. Germline CDR1 is SGHRS and CDR2 is YFSETQ. The CDR3 runs to 16 residues. DNA for the CDR3: TGCGCCAGCAGCTCAACAGGGTTCGGACTAGCGGGAGGATTGTTCTTC. Encoded protein: CASSSTGFGLAGGLFF. Complete variable domain (other parts from reference TRBV5-1 and TRBJ2-1): KAGVTQTPRYLIKTRGQQVTLSCSPISGHRSVSWYQQTPGQGLQFLFEYFSETQRNKGNFPGRFSGRQFSNSRSEMNVSTLELGDSALYLCASSSTGFGLAGGLFFGPGTRLTVL.

The J gene is TRBJ1-1, the V gene TRBV6-4, with D unresolved. The CDR3 spans 13 residues. Trimming left V 5 bases short and J 1 base short, with 8 bases between. The germline V gene encodes CDR1 MRHNA and CDR2 SNTAGT. Written as DNA, the CDR3 is TGTGCCAGCAGTTTTGAGGGGAACACTGAAGCTTTCTTT. Amino acids: CASSFEGNTEAFF.

CDR3 loop: CASSLNQGRPSYEQYF. The DNA for the CDR3 is TGCGCCAGCAGTCTGAATCAGGGGCGTCCCTCCTACGAGCAGTACTTC. This chain joins TRBV5-1 and TRBJ2-7, with a weak D call TRBD1 (6 bases). This CDR3 is 16 amino acids long. Trimming removed 5 bases at V and 0 bases at J, with 18 bases between. Germline lookup yields CDR1 SGHRS and CDR2 YFSETQ. The entire variable domain, with the rest obtained from reference TRBV5-1 and TRBJ2-7, is as follows: KAGVTQTPRYLIKTRGQQVTLSCSPISGHRSVSWYQQTPGQGLQFLFEYFSETQRNKGNFPGRFSGRQFSNSRSEMNVSTLELGDSALYLCASSLNQGRPSYEQYFGPGTRLTVT.

V gene TRBV7-9 combines with J gene TRBJ1-2, with D possibly matching TRBD1 (5 bases). The V gene's germline CDR1 is SEHNR and CDR2 FQNEAQ (reference sequence). The CDR3 has 14 amino acids. V shed 2 bases and J shed 6 bases, with 13 bases lying between them. The chain's CDR3 is CASSLTGLGDGYTF. The CDR3 DNA follows: TGTGCCAGCAGCTTAACGGGCCTAGGGGATGGCTACACCTTC.

This chain joins TRBV5-4 and TRBJ2-7; TRBD2 agrees at 11 bases. The trim removed 2 bases at V and 3 bases at J, leaving 4 bases unmatched. CDR1 and CDR2 (germline): SGHNT, YYREEE (reference sequence). The CDR3 loop spans 15 amino acids. The CDR3 region has the DNA TGTGCCAGCAGCTTCCCCGGACTAGCGGGCTACGAGCAGTACTTC. Amino acids: CASSFPGLAGYEQYF.

This clone was seen once. V and J are TRBV13 and TRBJ2-7; D is undetermined. The CDR3 sequence is 14 residues long. Germline CDR1 PRHDT, CDR2 FYEKMQ (reference sequence). V dropped 7 bases and J dropped 0 bases, with 13 bases sitting between them. The CDR3 DNA sequence: TGTGCCAGCACCGTCATGAGGAGCTCCTACGAGCAGTACTTC. Its protein is CASTVMRSSYEQYF.

Regarding this clone: A junction end diverges from the germline sequence, so it may reflect a read error. The chain recombines TRBV6-1 with TRBJ1-1; D not certain. From germline, CDR1 is MNHNS and CDR2 SASEGT. The CDR3 sequence is 11 residues long. CDR3 sequence reads: CASSEGLEAFF. The CDR3 DNA reads TGTGCCAGCAGCGAAGGTCTTGAAGCTTTCTTT.

This clone was recorded only once. The rearrangement uses TRBV27 and TRBJ2-2; 9 bases fit TRBD1. Germline V lookup: CDR1 MNHEY, CDR2 SMNVEV (reference sequence). Unmatched junction bases numbered 9, after V lost 6 bases and J lost 7 bases. The CDR3 has 15 amino acids. Written as DNA, the CDR3 is TGTGCCAGCAGGGTCCTAAACAGGGGGCTCGGGGAGCTGTTTTTT. Translated, it gives CASRVLNRGLGELFF.

The chain has TRBV2 and TRBJ2-1, with 9 bases matching TRBD2. With V trimmed by 7 bases and J by 1 base, 5 bases remained unmatched. The CDR3 loop spans 15 amino acids. Germline-derived CDR1 and CDR2 are SNHLY and FYNNEI. CDR3 sequence (DNA): TGTGCCAGCAAGCAAGCGGGAGGATCCTACAATGAGCAGTTCTTC. Its protein product is CASKQAGGSYNEQFF. Based on the CDR3 plus reference TRBV2 and TRBJ2-1, the full variable domain is EPEVTQTPSHQVTQMGQEVILRCVPISNHLYFYWYRQILGQKVEFLVSFYNNEISEKSEIFDDQFSVERPDGSNFTLKIRSTKLEDSAMYFCASKQAGGSYNEQFFGPGTRLTVL.

This chain connects TRBV6-1 to TRBJ2-1; 7 positions match TRBD2. The CDR3 covers 14 residues. J was trimmed by 0 bases and V by 4 bases; bases with no gene match: 0. Looked up from germline, CDR1 is MNHNS and CDR2 is SASEGT. The CDR3 here is CASSAGGSYNEQFF. The CDR3 region has the DNA TGTGCCAGCAGTGCGGGAGGCTCCTACAATGAGCAGTTCTTC.

This rearrangement joins TRBV19 to TRBJ1-2; tentatively, D is TRBD1 (5 bases). This CDR3 spans 17 amino acids. Trimming cost V 3 bases and J 0 bases, with 17 bases left between them. Germline V gene data show CDR1 as LNHDA and CDR2 as SQIVND (reference sequence). The CDR3 DNA sequence: TGTGCCAGTAGTATCACCCACCCAGGGCAAGCTAACTATGGCTACACCTTC. Translation: CASSITHPGQANYGYTF.

In its sample, this clone was seen a few times. This chain links TRBV7-3 with TRBJ2-2; 7 nucleotides line up with TRBD1. The V segment lost 5 bases and the J segment 4 bases; nucleotides outside the gene matches: 4. Germline V gene lookup returns CDR1 SGHTA and CDR2 FQGTGA. The CDR3 runs to 14 residues. In nucleotides, the CDR3 is TGTGCCAGCAGCGAGCGACAGGGCACCGGGGAGCTGTTTTTT. Translation: CASSERQGTGELFF. The variable domain in full, completed from reference TRBV7-3 and TRBJ2-2, reads GAGVSQTPSNKVTEKGKYVELRCDPISGHTALYWYRQSLGQGPEFLIYFQGTGAADDSGLPNDRFFAVRPEGSVSTLKIQRTERGDSAVYLCASSERQGTGELFFGEGSRLTVL.

This chain connects TRBV18 to TRBJ1-3; D is perhaps TRBD1 (6 bases). The germline V and J ends were trimmed by 5 bases and 8 bases, with 16 bases remaining between them. There are 14 residues in the CDR3. CDR1 is KGHSH and CDR2 is LQKENI in the germline V gene. DNA of the CDR3: TGTGCCAGCTCAACTTCAGGGGCGAGGGACACCATATATTTT. Its protein product is CASSTSGARDTIYF.

The chain joins TRBV29-1 to TRBJ2-7, with D unresolved. The CDR3 runs 13 residues. The germline gives CDR1 SQVTM, CDR2 ANQGSEA. The germline V and J ends were trimmed by 6 bases and 2 bases, with 14 bases remaining between them. CDR3 sequence reads: CSVSHGRTYEQYF. The CDR3 DNA reads TGCAGCGTCAGTCATGGCCGCACCTACGAGCAGTACTTC.

The chain joins TRBV5-1 to TRBJ2-7; D unresolved. CDR3 length: 13 residues. Germline V gene data show CDR1 as SGHRS and CDR2 as YFSETQ. V lost 7 bases to trimming and J lost 3 bases, with 14 bases between them. The CDR3 coding sequence is TGCGCCAGCGCGTTGGCAGGTGGCTACGAGCAGTACTTC. This encodes CASALAGGYEQYF.

The genes are TRBV2 and TRBJ2-3, with 8 bases aligning to TRBD1. CDR3 length: 17 amino acids. Trimming took 6 bases from V and 1 from J; bases not matched to a gene: 12. CDR1 is SNHLY, CDR2 FYNNEI, per germline. CDR3 loop: CASRTRQDRGGTDTQYF. The CDR3 nucleotides are TGTGCCAGCAGGACCCGACAAGACAGGGGTGGCACAGATACGCAGTATTTT.

This clone appeared once. This sequence joins TRBV28 and TRBJ2-1; the match to TRBD2 covers 10 bases. Unmatched junction bases numbered 14, after V lost 5 bases and J lost 1 base. Per germline, CDR1 MDHEN and CDR2 SYDVKM. The CDR3 totals 19 residues. The CDR3 loop reads CASSLLGLAGANSYNEQFF. DNA for the CDR3: TGTGCCAGCAGTCTCCTGGGGCTAGCGGGGGCTAATTCCTACAATGAGCAGTTCTTC. Full variable domain (rest looked up from reference TRBV28 and TRBJ2-1): DVKVTQSSRYLVKRTGEKVFLECVQDMDHENMFWYRQDPGLGLRLIYFSYDVKMKEKGDIPEGYSVSREKKERFSLILESASTNQTSMYLCASSLLGLAGANSYNEQFFGPGTRLTVL.

The chain joins TRBV6-5 to TRBJ1-1; unclear D gene. This CDR3 comprises 15 residues. CDR1 is MNHEY, CDR2 SVGAGI, per germline. V dropped 6 bases and J dropped 11 bases, with 25 bases sitting between them. This CDR3 is CASSSSPDGEAWAFF. The CDR3 DNA follows: TGTGCCAGCAGCTCAAGCCCCGACGGGGAGGCATGGGCTTTCTTT.

This clone was observed a few times. The chain uses TRBV28 and TRBJ2-5; D gene uncertain. Between the trimmed V and J ends, which lost 6 bases and 0 bases, there was a span of 8 bases. The CDR3 totals 13 residues. Looked up from germline, CDR1 is MDHEN and CDR2 is SYDVKM. The CDR3 is CASSPRYQETQYF. The CDR3 DNA reads as TGTGCCAGCAGCCCCAGGTACCAAGAGACCCAGTACTTC. Together with reference TRBV28 and TRBJ2-5, the CDR3 gives the full variable domain: DVKVTQSSRYLVKRTGEKVFLECVQDMDHENMFWYRQDPGLGLRLIYFSYDVKMKEKGDIPEGYSVSREKKERFSLILESASTNQTSMYLCASSPRYQETQYFGPGTRLLVL.

V is TRBV5-1 and J is TRBJ1-1; possible D gene TRBD1, 6 bases. Trimming took 4 bases from V and 0 from J, leaving 13 bases between them. The CDR3 contains 15 residues. Germline V gene lookup returns CDR1 SGHRS and CDR2 YFSETQ. The CDR3 loop is CASSPSTGLNTEAFF. CDR3 sequence (DNA): TGCGCCAGCAGCCCATCGACAGGTTTGAACACTGAAGCTTTCTTT.

The chain joins TRBV9 to TRBJ2-5; weak D call: TRBD1 (5 bases). The germline V gene has CDR1 SGDLS and CDR2 YYNGEE. This CDR3 region has 14 residues. V was trimmed by 0 bases and J by 5 bases, leaving 11 bases between them. CDR3 sequence reads: CASSVEGLGETQYF. The CDR3 DNA sequence: TGTGCCAGCAGCGTAGAGGGGTTGGGGGAGACCCAGTACTTC.

The chain joins TRBV9 to TRBJ1-3; D unclear. This CDR3 contains 15 residues. Germline CDR1 and CDR2: SGDLS and YYNGEE. The germline V and J ends were trimmed by 4 bases and 4 bases, with 15 bases remaining between them. The CDR3 nucleotides are TGTGCCAGCAGCCCAGGAACAACCCCAGGAAACACCATATATTTT. It codes for CASSPGTTPGNTIYF.

Of note for this clone: One end of the junction fails to match germline, which may point to a read error. The V gene is TRBV29-1, the J gene TRBJ1-1, with a weak D call TRBD1 (5 bases). Per the germline V gene, CDR1 is SQVTM and CDR2 is ANQGSEA. The CDR3 totals 13 residues. CDR3 amino acids: CSVVAGMNPEAFF. CDR3 coding DNA: TGCAGCGTTGTGGCAGGGATGAACCCTGAAGCTTTCTTT.

This clone was seen just once. J is TRBJ1-1 and V is TRBV2; D unresolved. CDR1 and CDR2 from the germline V gene are SNHLY and FYNNEI. The ends were cut back, 6 bases at V and 0 bases at J, with 8 bases in the middle. The CDR3 runs to 13 residues. CDR3 loop: CASREQVNTEAFF. The CDR3 region has the DNA TGTGCCAGCAGGGAGCAAGTGAACACTGAAGCTTTCTTT.

The chain combines TRBV5-1 with TRBJ1-1; D not resolved. V lost 1 base and J lost 1, with 5 bases in between. The V gene's germline CDR1 is SGHRS and CDR2 YFSETQ. This CDR3 contains 13 residues. CDR3 nucleotide sequence: TGCGCCAGCAGCTTGAACTGGAACACTGAAGCTTTCTTT. Protein: CASSLNWNTEAFF.

This sequence joins TRBV5-1 and TRBJ2-5; perhaps TRBD2 as D (5 bases). Germline CDR1 is SGHRS and CDR2 is YFSETQ. V lost 2 bases to trimming and J lost 2 bases, with 13 bases between them. CDR3 length: 15 amino acids. This CDR3 reads CASSFGVGVQETQYF. Written as DNA, the CDR3 is TGCGCCAGCAGCTTTGGGGTGGGAGTACAAGAGACCCAGTACTTC.

This chain joins TRBV6-5 and TRBJ2-1; D is perhaps TRBD2 (6 bases). V was trimmed by 5 bases and J by 2 bases, leaving 10 bases between them. Looked up from germline, CDR1 is MNHEY and CDR2 is SVGAGI. There are 14 residues in the CDR3. The CDR3 nucleotides are TGTGCCAGCAGTCCTAGCGTCCCCTACAATGAGCAGTTCTTC. This sequence encodes CASSPSVPYNEQFF.

The chain links TRBV28 to TRBJ1-2; D may be TRBD1 (6 bases). The CDR3 spans 13 residues. The V end lost 1 base, the J end lost 7 bases, and 10 bases lay between the germline ends. Looked up from germline, CDR1 is MDHEN and CDR2 is SYDVKM. CDR3 residues: CASSLLGGRGYTF. The CDR3, as DNA: TGTGCCAGCAGTTTATTAGGGGGACGTGGCTACACCTTC.

V and J are TRBV7-3 and TRBJ1-2; tentative D call: TRBD1 (5 bases). The CDR3 sequence is 15 residues long. V gave up 2 bases and J gave up 1 base, with 11 bases separating them. Germline CDR1 SGHTA, CDR2 FQGTGA. In DNA, the CDR3 is TGTGCCAGCAGCTTATCTCCAGGGTTTAACTATGGCTACACCTTC. Translated, it gives CASSLSPGFNYGYTF.